This T cell receptor beta chain was identified in a study of graft-versus-host responses after intestinal transplantation. The wider study: Induction using anti-thymocyte globulin, followed by tacrolimus and steroids for roughly 3 years, was given to all recipients. Overall study results and limits: Association was observed between peak circulating GvH clone levels and early post-transplant HvG declines.

Post-reaction sorting isolated proliferating CFSE-low CD3+CD4+ and CD3+CD8+ responders. Here immunoSEQ multiplex PCR was the method, and the copy in TCRdb shows in-frame clones only, minus some. The sample contains about 15,000 clones, around 33% of which appear only once. This CDR3 has 13 residues. Trimming left V 5 bases short and J 4 bases short, with 11 bases between. The germline V gene encodes CDR1 LNHDA and CDR2 SQIVND (reference sequence). The sequence came from a human patient who received an intestinal transplant. This rearrangement joins TRBV19 to TRBJ1-2, with a weak D call TRBD1 (6 bases). The sample in question was alloreactive CD4+ T cells from a mixed lymphocyte reaction culture, obtained before intestinal transplant. The subset is: CFSE-low proliferating T cells sorted from roughly six-day pre-transplant mixed lymphocyte reaction (GvH or HvG direction). CDR3 sequence: CASSPGHGYGYTF. In DNA form, the CDR3 reads TGTGCCAGTAGTCCGGGACACGGCTATGGCTACACCTTC.